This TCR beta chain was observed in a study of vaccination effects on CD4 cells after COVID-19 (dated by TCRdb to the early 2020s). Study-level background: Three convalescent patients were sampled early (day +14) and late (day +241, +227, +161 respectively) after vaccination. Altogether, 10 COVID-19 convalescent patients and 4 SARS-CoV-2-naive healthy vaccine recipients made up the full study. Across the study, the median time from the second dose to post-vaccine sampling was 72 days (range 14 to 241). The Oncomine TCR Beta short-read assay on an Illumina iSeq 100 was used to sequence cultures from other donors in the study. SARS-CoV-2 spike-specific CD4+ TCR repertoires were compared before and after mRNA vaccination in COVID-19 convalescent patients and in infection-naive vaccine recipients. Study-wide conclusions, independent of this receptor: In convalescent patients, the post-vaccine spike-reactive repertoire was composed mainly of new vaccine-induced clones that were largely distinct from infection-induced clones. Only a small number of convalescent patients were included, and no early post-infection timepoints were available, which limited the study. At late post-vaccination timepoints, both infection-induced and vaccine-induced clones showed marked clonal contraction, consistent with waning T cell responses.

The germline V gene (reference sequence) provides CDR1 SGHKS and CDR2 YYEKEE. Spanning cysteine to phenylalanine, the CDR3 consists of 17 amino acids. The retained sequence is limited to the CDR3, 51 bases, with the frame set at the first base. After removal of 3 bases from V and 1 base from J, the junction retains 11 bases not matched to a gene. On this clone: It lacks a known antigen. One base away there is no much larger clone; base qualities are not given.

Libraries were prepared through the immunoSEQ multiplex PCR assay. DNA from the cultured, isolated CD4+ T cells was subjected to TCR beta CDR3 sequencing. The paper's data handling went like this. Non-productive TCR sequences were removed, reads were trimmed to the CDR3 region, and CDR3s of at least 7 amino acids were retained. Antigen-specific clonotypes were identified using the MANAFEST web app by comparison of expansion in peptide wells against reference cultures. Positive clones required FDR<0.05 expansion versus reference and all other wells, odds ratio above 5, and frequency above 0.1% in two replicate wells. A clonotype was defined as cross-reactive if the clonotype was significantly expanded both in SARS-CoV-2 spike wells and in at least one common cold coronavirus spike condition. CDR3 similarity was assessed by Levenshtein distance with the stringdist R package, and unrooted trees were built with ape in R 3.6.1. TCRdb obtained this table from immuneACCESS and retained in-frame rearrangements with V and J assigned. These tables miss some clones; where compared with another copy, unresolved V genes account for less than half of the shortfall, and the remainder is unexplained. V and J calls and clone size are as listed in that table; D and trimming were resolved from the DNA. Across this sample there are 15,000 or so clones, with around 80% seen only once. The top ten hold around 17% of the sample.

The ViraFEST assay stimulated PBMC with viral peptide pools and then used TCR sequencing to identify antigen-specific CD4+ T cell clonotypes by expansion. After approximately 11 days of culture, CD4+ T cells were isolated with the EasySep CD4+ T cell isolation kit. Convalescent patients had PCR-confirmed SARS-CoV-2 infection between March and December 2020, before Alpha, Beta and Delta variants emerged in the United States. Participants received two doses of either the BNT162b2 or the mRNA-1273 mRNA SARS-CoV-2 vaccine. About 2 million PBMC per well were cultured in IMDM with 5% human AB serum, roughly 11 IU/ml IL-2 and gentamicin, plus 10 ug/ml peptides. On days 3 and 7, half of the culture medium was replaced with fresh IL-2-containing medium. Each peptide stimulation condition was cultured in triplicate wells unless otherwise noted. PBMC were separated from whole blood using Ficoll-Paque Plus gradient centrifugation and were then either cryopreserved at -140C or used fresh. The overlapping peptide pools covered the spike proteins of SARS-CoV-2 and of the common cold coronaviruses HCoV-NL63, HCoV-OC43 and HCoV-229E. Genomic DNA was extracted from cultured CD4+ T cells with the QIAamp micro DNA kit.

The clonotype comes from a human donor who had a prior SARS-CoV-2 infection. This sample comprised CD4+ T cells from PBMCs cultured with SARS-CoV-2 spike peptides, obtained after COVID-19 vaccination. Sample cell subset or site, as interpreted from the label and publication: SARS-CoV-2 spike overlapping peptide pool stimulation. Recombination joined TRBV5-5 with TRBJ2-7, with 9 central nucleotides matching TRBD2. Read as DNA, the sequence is TGTGCCAGCAGCTCCTCCCCAGGGACTAGCTTTTCCTACGAGCAGTACTTC. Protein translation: CASSSSPGTSFSYEQYF. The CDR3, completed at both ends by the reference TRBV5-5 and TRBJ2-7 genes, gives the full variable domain DAGVTQSPTHLIKTRGQQVTLRCSPISGHKSVSWYQQVLGQGPQFIFQYYEKEERGRGNFPDRFSARQFPNYSSELNVNALLLGDSALYLCASSSSPGTSFSYEQYFGPGTRLTVT.